The T cell receptor beta chain described here comes from a study of cytomegalovirus exposure and HLA in healthy donors. Study-wide findings and caveats: Confirmation in vitro established that a few CMV-associated chains were specific for CMV antigens.

TCRdb's table, derived via immunoSEQ multiplex PCR, lists solely in-frame clones and lacks some. Of 200,000 to 250,000 clones listed, approximately 80% are singletons. With respect to this clone: The antigen is undetermined.

The CDR3 length is 16 residues. The junction had 11 bases not matched to a gene; V was cut back by 4 bases and J by 2 bases. The germline V gene encodes CDR1 SGHRS and CDR2 YFSETQ. Source material: PBMCs. V is TRBV5-1 and J is TRBJ1-1; 7 bases are shared with TRBD1. The sequence was collected from a woman in her 30s in good health and CMV-seropositive. CDR3 loop: CASSKQTGTVNTEAFF. DNA for the CDR3: TGCGCCAGCAGCAAACAGACCGGGACAGTTAACACTGAAGCTTTCTTT. The full variable domain, rest sourced from reference TRBV5-1 and TRBJ1-1, is KAGVTQTPRYLIKTRGQQVTLSCSPISGHRSVSWYQQTPGQGLQFLFEYFSETQRNKGNFPGRFSGRQFSNSRSEMNVSTLELGDSALYLCASSKQTGTVNTEAFFGQGTRLTVV.